These 23 T cell receptor beta chains share one sample of origin, sequenced in a study of cytotoxic CD8 clonotypes in ibrutinib-treated CLL. TCRdb keeps only in-frame clones here, not all; method: immunoSEQ multiplex PCR. The data hold approximately 330,000 clones, with about 80% observed a single time. Specimen: PBMCs, collected before ibrutinib treatment. The receptors here all came from a human donor with chronic lymphocytic leukemia.

This chain connects TRBV19 to TRBJ2-7, with D tentatively TRBD1 or TRBD2 (5 bases each). V lost 4 bases to trimming and J lost 3 bases, with 13 bases between them. This CDR3 is built from 14 residues. Germline V CDR1 and CDR2: LNHDA, SQIVND (reference sequence). CDR3 bases: TGTGCCAGTAGTACTGGGACGGGCCGCTACGAGCAGTACTTC. It translates to CASSTGTGRYEQYF. The entire variable domain, with the rest obtained from reference TRBV19 and TRBJ2-7, is as follows: DGGITQSPKYLFRKEGQNVTLSCEQNLNHDAMYWYRQDPGQGLRLIYYSQIVNDFQKGDIAEGYSVSREKKESFPLTVTSAQKNPTAFYLCASSTGTGRYEQYFGPGTRLTVT.

V is TRBV25-1 and J is TRBJ2-5; 9 bases map to TRBD1. This CDR3 spans 14 amino acids. Germline CDR1 is MGHDK and CDR2 is SYGVNS. V was pared by 7 bases and J by 6 bases, with 9 bases of the junction left unmatched. The CDR3 sequence: CASTRGQGRKTQYF. The CDR3 bases are TGTGCCAGCACGCGAGGACAGGGGCGAAAGACCCAGTACTTC.

This chain uses TRBV15 with TRBJ2-1; no definite D call. The CDR3 runs 15 residues. Per the germline V gene, CDR1 is LNHNV and CDR2 is YYDKDF (reference sequence). Trimming took off 0 bases at V and 2 bases at J, with 8 bases between the two ends. The CDR3 is CATSRDGQTYNEQFF. The CDR3 bases are TGTGCCACCAGCAGAGATGGGCAGACCTACAATGAGCAGTTCTTC.

This clone occurred once. This chain joins TRBV6-5 and TRBJ2-1; 9 bases match TRBD2. Losses at the gene ends were 5 bases for V and 6 bases for J; bases not matched to a gene: 5. The CDR3 has 14 amino acids. Germline V gene data show CDR1 as MNHEY and CDR2 as SVGAGI. The CDR3 sequence: CASSVAGGGNEQFF. CDR3 DNA sequence: TGTGCCAGCAGTGTGGCGGGAGGGGGCAATGAGCAGTTCTTC.

The chain uses TRBV6-4 and TRBJ1-2, with TRBD1 matching 8 bases. The CDR3 totals 13 residues. The germline CDR1 and CDR2 sequences are MRHNA and SNTAGT. V lost 5 bases, J lost 7 bases, and 6 bases stayed unmatched. CDR3 residues: CASSQSGGFGYTF. CDR3 nucleotide sequence: TGTGCCAGCAGTCAGTCAGGGGGCTTTGGCTACACCTTC.

This clone was seen more than once but under ten times. The gene calls are TRBV14 and TRBJ2-7; D is uncertain. CDR3 length: 13 amino acids. CDR1 and CDR2 (germline): SGHDN, FVKESK. Trimming removed 0 bases from V and 4 bases from J, with 7 bases in between. The CDR3 DNA sequence: TGTGCCAGCAGCCAAGATCTCGTTTACGAGCAGTACTTC. Protein product: CASSQDLVYEQYF.

The chain employs TRBV7-6 and TRBJ1-4, with TRBD1 identical over 7 bases. V lost 5 bases to trimming and J lost 4 bases; unmatched junction nucleotides: 4. The V gene's germline CDR1 is SGHVS and CDR2 FNYEAQ. There are 14 residues in the CDR3. CDR3 DNA: TGTGCCAGCAGCGGGGACAGCCATAATGAAAAACTGTTTTTT. As protein: CASSGDSHNEKLFF.

This chain joins TRBV19 and TRBJ2-1; 10 nucleotides align to TRBD2. The CDR3 covers 16 residues. In germline, CDR1 is LNHDA, CDR2 SQIVND (reference sequence). J was trimmed by 4 bases and V by 2 bases; bases with no gene match: 5. The CDR3 reads CASSIILAGKYNEQFF. The CDR3 DNA reads TGTGCCAGTAGTATAATACTAGCGGGAAAATACAATGAGCAGTTCTTC.

In DNA form, the CDR3 reads TGTGCCAGCAGCTTGCGGCTAGCGGAGATTGGGCAGTATTTT. It specifies CASSLRLAEIGQYF. The V and J genes are TRBV5-6 and TRBJ2-3; 7 positions agree with TRBD2. Germline V lookup: CDR1 SGHDT, CDR2 YYEEEE. The V and J ends lost 1 base and 11 bases, in that order; junction bases with no gene match: 10. The CDR3 runs to 14 residues.

The J gene is TRBJ2-3, the V gene TRBV7-6; the match to TRBD2 covers 7 bases. The V gene end was trimmed by 10 bases and the J gene end by 1 base; junction bases not matched to a gene: 5. Germline V gene data show CDR1 as SGHVS and CDR2 as FNYEAQ. The CDR3 runs 13 residues. The CDR3 nucleotides are TGTGCCACCCGGGAGGCTGGCACAGATACGCAGTATTTT. It yields the protein CATREAGTDTQYF.

V usage is TRBV30 and J usage is TRBJ2-7; 9 nucleotides align to TRBD1. Unmatched junction bases numbered 3, after V lost 4 bases and J lost 2 bases. Per the germline V gene, CDR1 is GTSNPN and CDR2 is SVGIG (reference sequence). The CDR3 is made up of 13 amino acids. The CDR3 here is CAWNRDRAYEQYF. DNA of the CDR3: TGTGCCTGGAACCGGGACAGGGCCTACGAGCAGTACTTC.

V usage is TRBV5-4 and J usage is TRBJ1-2; D perhaps matches TRBD1 (5 bases). The V gene's germline CDR1 is SGHNT and CDR2 YYREEE (reference sequence). CDR3 length: 13 residues. V lost 1 base to trimming and J lost 4 bases, with 8 bases between them. The CDR3 protein is CASSLRQIYGYTF. The CDR3 DNA sequence: TGTGCCAGCAGCTTGCGACAGATCTATGGCTACACCTTC.

The genes are TRBV10-3 and TRBJ1-5; TRBD1 aligns across 7 bases. The CDR3 totals 15 residues. Germline V gene data show CDR1 as ENHRY and CDR2 as SYGVKD. V dropped 5 bases and J dropped 0; count of bases not matched to a gene: 4. This chain's CDR3 is CAISSGQVSNQPQHF. For the CDR3, the DNA is TGTGCCATCAGTTCAGGACAGGTTAGCAATCAGCCCCAGCATTTT.

The rearrangement uses TRBV5-4 and TRBJ2-2; no clear D gene. V lost 0 bases and J 7 bases, leaving 13 bases between the germline ends. This CDR3 comprises 15 residues. Germline CDR1 SGHNT, CDR2 YYREEE (reference sequence). The CDR3: CASSLAAGLGGELFF. CDR3 in DNA: TGTGCCAGCAGCTTGGCGGCCGGGTTAGGCGGGGAGCTGTTTTTT.

The J gene is TRBJ2-4, the V gene TRBV4-1, with D possibly TRBD1 on 5 matching bases. CDR1 and CDR2 (germline): MGHRA, YSYEKL. Trimming cost V 1 base and J 6 bases, with 13 bases left between them. The CDR3 is 15 amino acids. CDR3 sequence: CASSQVEGASNIQYF. The DNA for the CDR3 is TGCGCCAGCAGCCAAGTGGAAGGGGCGTCAAACATTCAGTACTTC.

V and J are TRBV6-5 and TRBJ2-3; 7 bases align to TRBD2. CDR1 is MNHEY, CDR2 SVGAGI, per germline. The length of the CDR3 is 16 residues. The ends lost 0 bases at V and 2 bases at J; junction bases unmatched: 5. The CDR3 protein is CASSYSLGRTTDTQYF. As DNA, the CDR3 is TGTGCCAGCAGTTACTCGCTCGGGAGGACCACAGATACGCAGTATTTT.

The J gene is TRBJ2-4, the V gene TRBV27, with TRBD2 identical over 13 bases. This CDR3 has 16 amino acids. The ends lost 3 bases at V and 3 bases at J; junction bases unmatched: 2. Per germline, CDR1 MNHEY and CDR2 SMNVEV (reference sequence). The CDR3 DNA reads TGTGCCAGCAGTTTTGGACTAGCGGGGGACAAAAACATTCAGTACTTC. It translates to CASSFGLAGDKNIQYF.

This rearrangement joins TRBV6-5 to TRBJ2-1; no clear D. Germline assignment: CDR1 MNHEY and CDR2 SVGAGI. Trimming left V 2 bases short and J 0 bases short, with 11 bases between. The CDR3 has 16 amino acids. As DNA, the CDR3 is TGTGCCAGCAGTTACAGCGTCCATAGCTCCTACAATGAGCAGTTCTTC. Amino acids: CASSYSVHSSYNEQFF.

The chain combines TRBV28 with TRBJ1-1, with unresolved D. Germline lookup yields CDR1 MDHEN and CDR2 SYDVKM. This CDR3 comprises 15 residues. Trimming left V 5 bases short and J 10 bases short, with 23 bases between. The CDR3 DNA sequence: TGTGCCAGCAGTCGAGGATCGGGGTTGGGAAGCAGAGCTTTCTTT. Translated: CASSRGSGLGSRAFF.

The genes are TRBV9 and TRBJ2-2; 10 nucleotides line up with TRBD2. J gave up 7 bases and V 1 base, and 13 bases lay outside the gene matches. The length of the CDR3 is 18 residues. The germline V gene has CDR1 SGDLS and CDR2 YYNGEE. CDR3 sequence reads: CASSVSVVSSGSGGELFF. CDR3 bases: TGTGCCAGCAGCGTATCTGTTGTGTCTAGCGGGAGCGGCGGGGAGCTGTTTTTT.

The chain recombines TRBV2 with TRBJ2-2, with D possibly TRBD2 on 5 matching bases. Germline V gene lookup returns CDR1 SNHLY and CDR2 FYNNEI. The CDR3 extends over 15 amino acids. Deletions cut 3 bases from V and 4 bases from J, with 12 bases between. The CDR3 loop is CASSEERWVTGELFF. The CDR3 nucleotides read TGTGCCAGCAGTGAGGAGCGGTGGGTCACCGGGGAGCTGTTTTTT.

This clone occurred a few times. The chain carries TRBV7-9 and TRBJ1-2; 7 bases are a match to TRBD1. V was clipped by 5 bases and J by 4 bases; unmatched bases: 7. CDR1 SEHNR and CDR2 FQNEAQ come from the germline V gene (reference sequence). This CDR3 contains 14 residues. The DNA for the CDR3 is TGTGCCAGCAGCCGACAGGGATCCGTCTATGGCTACACCTTC. Its translation is CASSRQGSVYGYTF.

The rearrangement uses TRBV7-2 and TRBJ2-7, with TRBD2 as a possible D gene (5 bases). Germline V gives CDR1 SGHTA, CDR2 FQGNSA. Trimming removed 6 bases from V and 3 bases from J, with 18 bases in between. This CDR3 is built from 15 residues. CDR3 nucleotides: TGTGCCAGCAGGGAGTACTCGGGGAGACACTACGAGCAGTACTTC. This translates into CASREYSGRHYEQYF.